This TCR beta chain was obtained from a study of T-cell memory formation after mild COVID-19. CDR1 and CDR2 (germline): LGHNT, FRNRAP. The junction had 3 bases not matched to a gene; V was cut back by 1 base and J by 3 bases. The CDR3 is 15 residues long. TCRdb redid the calling of the 5' RACE reads with MiXCR, one entry per CDR3 protein. The sample has 150,000 to 200,000 distinct CDR3 sequences; about 22% are singletons. This sequence joins TRBV12-5 and TRBJ2-7, with TRBD1 matching over 10 bases. The TCR sequence derives from an adult woman who had mild COVID-19 (a few samples of this study predate the infection). Cell type and time point are not known. Material: PBMCs or a T cell subset sorted from them (not recorded which). The CDR3 spells CASGLGQGAVYEQYF. DNA for the CDR3: TGTGCTAGTGGTTTGGGACAGGGGGCCGTCTACGAGCAGTACTTC.